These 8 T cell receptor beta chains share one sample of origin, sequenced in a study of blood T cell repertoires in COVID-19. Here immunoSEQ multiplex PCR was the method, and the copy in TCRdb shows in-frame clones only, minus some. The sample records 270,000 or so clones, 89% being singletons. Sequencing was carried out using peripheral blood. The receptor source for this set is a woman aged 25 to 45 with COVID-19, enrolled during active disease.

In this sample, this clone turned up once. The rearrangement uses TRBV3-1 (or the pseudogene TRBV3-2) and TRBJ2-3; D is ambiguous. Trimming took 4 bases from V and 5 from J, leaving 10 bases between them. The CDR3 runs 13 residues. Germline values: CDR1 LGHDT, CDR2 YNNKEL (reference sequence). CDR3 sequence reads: CASSLYLRDTQYF. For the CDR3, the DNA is TGTGCCAGCAGCCTCTACTTAAGAGATACGCAGTATTTT.

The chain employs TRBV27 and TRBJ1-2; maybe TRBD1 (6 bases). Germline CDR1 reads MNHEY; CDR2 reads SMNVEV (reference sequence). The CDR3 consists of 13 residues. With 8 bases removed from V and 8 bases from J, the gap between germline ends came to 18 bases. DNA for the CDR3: TGTGCCAGCGCGTACACAGGGTTCTTGGGCTACACCTTC. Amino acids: CASAYTGFLGYTF.

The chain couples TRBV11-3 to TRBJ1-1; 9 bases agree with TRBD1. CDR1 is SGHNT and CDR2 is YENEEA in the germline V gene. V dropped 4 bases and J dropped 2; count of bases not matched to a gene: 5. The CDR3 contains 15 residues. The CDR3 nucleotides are TGTGCCAGCAGCTCGGGACAGGGTTTAAACACTGAAGCTTTCTTT. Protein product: CASSSGQGLNTEAFF.

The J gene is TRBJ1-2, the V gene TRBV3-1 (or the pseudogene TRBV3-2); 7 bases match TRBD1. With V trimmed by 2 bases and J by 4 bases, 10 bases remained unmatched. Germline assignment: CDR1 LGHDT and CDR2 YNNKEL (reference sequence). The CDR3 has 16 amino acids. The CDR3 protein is CASSQTSLGQIYGYTF. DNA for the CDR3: TGTGCCAGCAGCCAAACTTCTCTGGGACAGATCTATGGCTACACCTTC.

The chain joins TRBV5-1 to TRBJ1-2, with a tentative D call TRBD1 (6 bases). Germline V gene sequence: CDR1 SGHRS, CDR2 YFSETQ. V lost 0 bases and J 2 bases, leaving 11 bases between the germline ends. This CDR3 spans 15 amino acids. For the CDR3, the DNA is TGCGCCAGCAGCTTGGGGGCAGGGACAAACTATGGCTACACCTTC. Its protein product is CASSLGAGTNYGYTF.

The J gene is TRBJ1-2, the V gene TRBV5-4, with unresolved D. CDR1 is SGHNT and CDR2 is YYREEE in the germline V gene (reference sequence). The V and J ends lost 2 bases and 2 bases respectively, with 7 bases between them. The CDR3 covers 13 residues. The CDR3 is CASSFRWNYGYTF. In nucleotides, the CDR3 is TGTGCCAGCAGCTTCAGATGGAACTATGGCTACACCTTC.

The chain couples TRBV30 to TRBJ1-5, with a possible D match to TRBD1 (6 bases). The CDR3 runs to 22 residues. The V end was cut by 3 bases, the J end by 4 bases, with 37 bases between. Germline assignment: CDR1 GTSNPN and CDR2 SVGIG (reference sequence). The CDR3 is CAWSEEPLIGQGRFGSNQPQHF. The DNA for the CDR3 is TGTGCCTGGAGCGAGGAGCCGTTGATAGGGCAGGGGAGATTCGGGTCTAATCAGCCCCAGCATTTT.

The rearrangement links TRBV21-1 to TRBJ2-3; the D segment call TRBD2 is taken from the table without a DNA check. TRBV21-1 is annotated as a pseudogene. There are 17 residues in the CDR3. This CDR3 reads CASVKKGLAGGTDTQYF. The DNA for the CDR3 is TGTGCCAGCGTAAAAAAAGGACTAGCGGGGGGCACAGATACGCAGTATTTT.